The rows below give T cell receptor beta chains drawn from one sample of a study of blood T cell repertoires in COVID-19. This table comes from immunoSEQ multiplex PCR, and its TCRdb copy is limited to in-frame clones, with some not included. The repertoire includes some 20,000 clones, roughly 86% of them detected once, and approximately 10% sits in the top ten. What was sequenced was peripheral blood. The receptors here all came from a human donor in a cohort sampled during active COVID-19. CDR3s include the opening cysteine and the closing phenylalanine or tryptophan. The D gene is left open where the match is weak. Only some rows state a clone size, as once, few, many or a class for expanded clones.

v_call: TRBV5-5; clone_size: .; d_call: TRBD2; cdr3_aa: CASSLARGGSYEQYF
v_call: TRBV27; clone_size: .; d_call: .; cdr3_aa: CASSSGALGANVLTF
v_call: TRBV29-1; clone_size: .; d_call: TRBD1; cdr3_aa: CSAATGGVGGANTEAFF
v_call: TRBV6-6; clone_size: .; d_call: .; cdr3_aa: CASSLDRSTYVGQYF
v_call: TRBV6-5; clone_size: .; d_call: TRBD1; cdr3_aa: CASSYRTGMNEQYF
v_call: TRBV19; clone_size: .; d_call: TRBD2; cdr3_aa: CASSKRLAGVANTGELFF
v_call: TRBV30; clone_size: .; d_call: TRBD1; cdr3_aa: CAWSAQGALTQYF
v_call: TRBV7-6; clone_size: .; d_call: TRBD1; cdr3_aa: CASSPRDSYNEQFF
v_call: TRBV19; clone_size: once; d_call: .; cdr3_aa: CASSKVRDILRAFF
v_call: TRBV21-1; clone_size: .; d_call: .; cdr3_aa: CASSKRQWSNSPLHF
v_call: TRBV7-9; clone_size: .; d_call: TRBD1; cdr3_aa: CASSPSAGGQGGYTF
v_call: TRBV7-9; clone_size: .; d_call: .; cdr3_aa: CASSLGDLGQLRSYNEQFF
v_call: TRBV9; clone_size: once; d_call: .; cdr3_aa: CASSVDPVTSGQETQYF
v_call: TRBV6-5; clone_size: .; d_call: TRBD1; cdr3_aa: CASSLQTGANYGYTF
v_call: TRBV7-8; clone_size: .; d_call: .; cdr3_aa: CASSSSTGNSNQPQHF
v_call: TRBV11-2; clone_size: .; d_call: .; cdr3_aa: CASSFSVQGDSPLHF
v_call: TRBV20-1; clone_size: .; d_call: TRBD2; cdr3_aa: CSASALAGFSGANVLTF
v_call: TRBV2; clone_size: .; d_call: .; cdr3_aa: CASSEGHLPYF
v_call: TRBV29-1; clone_size: few; d_call: .; cdr3_aa: CSGELLGNEQFF
v_call: TRBV2; clone_size: .; d_call: TRBD2; cdr3_aa: CASSGVSGGYNEQFF
v_call: TRBV7-8; clone_size: .; d_call: TRBD2; cdr3_aa: CASSPSGRGIREQFF
v_call: TRBV18; clone_size: .; d_call: .; cdr3_aa: CASSPQGDSYEQYF
v_call: TRBV6-6; clone_size: .; d_call: .; cdr3_aa: CASRQHGGNTEAFF
v_call: TRBV28; clone_size: .; d_call: TRBD1; cdr3_aa: CATPRGQGLKGYTF
v_call: TRBV27; clone_size: .; d_call: .; cdr3_aa: CASSSPGEDTQYF
v_call: TRBV5-5; clone_size: .; d_call: TRBD1; cdr3_aa: CASSPAPGQGGTDTQYF
v_call: TRBV5-1; clone_size: .; d_call: TRBD1; cdr3_aa: CASSGDRGGQETQYF
v_call: TRBV9; clone_size: .; d_call: TRBD1; cdr3_aa: CASSPPPGQGNQPQHF
v_call: TRBV28; clone_size: .; d_call: TRBD1; cdr3_aa: CASSSQGTANYGYTF
v_call: TRBV29-1; clone_size: .; d_call: TRBD2; cdr3_aa: CSVLAGYEQYF
v_call: TRBV5-1; clone_size: .; d_call: TRBD1; cdr3_aa: CASSVSGTANTEAFF
v_call: TRBV5-1; clone_size: .; d_call: .; cdr3_aa: CASSSGLLMNTEAFF
v_call: TRBV29-1; clone_size: few; d_call: TRBD1; cdr3_aa: CSVEGTGGAYEQYF
v_call: TRBV5-1; clone_size: .; d_call: TRBD1; cdr3_aa: CASSLDRGSNEQFF
v_call: TRBV28; clone_size: .; d_call: TRBD2; cdr3_aa: CASSTIPSGRAGEQYF
v_call: TRBV9; clone_size: once; d_call: .; cdr3_aa: CASSVSDRSYYGYTF
v_call: TRBV3-1/TRBV3-2; clone_size: .; d_call: TRBD2; cdr3_aa: CASSQETSALYNEQFF
v_call: TRBV9; clone_size: .; d_call: .; cdr3_aa: CASSGSLAYGELFF
v_call: TRBV3-1/TRBV3-2; clone_size: .; d_call: .; cdr3_aa: CASSQVDEQFF
v_call: TRBV9; clone_size: .; d_call: .; cdr3_aa: CASSVAPQGASGNTIYF
v_call: TRBV7-9; clone_size: .; d_call: TRBD2; cdr3_aa: CASSSPSGSGEQYF
v_call: TRBV5-4; clone_size: .; d_call: TRBD2; cdr3_aa: CASSQGLAGALSTGELFF
v_call: TRBV7-2; clone_size: .; d_call: TRBD1; cdr3_aa: CASSPPTGYGTEAFF
v_call: TRBV9; clone_size: .; d_call: .; cdr3_aa: CASSALGTAGASPLHF
v_call: TRBV7-8; clone_size: .; d_call: TRBD2; cdr3_aa: CASSPRPTGLAGGPIVNEQFF
v_call: TRBV2; clone_size: .; d_call: .; cdr3_aa: CASLAQGGNPDEQFF
v_call: TRBV5-1; clone_size: few; d_call: TRBD1; cdr3_aa: CASSAGQGKYEQYF
v_call: TRBV6-5; clone_size: few; d_call: .; cdr3_aa: CASSYGRGVYGYTF
v_call: TRBV30; clone_size: .; d_call: TRBD2; cdr3_aa: CAWGLVNYEQYF
v_call: TRBV6-1; clone_size: once; d_call: TRBD2; cdr3_aa: CASSELAGSYNEQFF